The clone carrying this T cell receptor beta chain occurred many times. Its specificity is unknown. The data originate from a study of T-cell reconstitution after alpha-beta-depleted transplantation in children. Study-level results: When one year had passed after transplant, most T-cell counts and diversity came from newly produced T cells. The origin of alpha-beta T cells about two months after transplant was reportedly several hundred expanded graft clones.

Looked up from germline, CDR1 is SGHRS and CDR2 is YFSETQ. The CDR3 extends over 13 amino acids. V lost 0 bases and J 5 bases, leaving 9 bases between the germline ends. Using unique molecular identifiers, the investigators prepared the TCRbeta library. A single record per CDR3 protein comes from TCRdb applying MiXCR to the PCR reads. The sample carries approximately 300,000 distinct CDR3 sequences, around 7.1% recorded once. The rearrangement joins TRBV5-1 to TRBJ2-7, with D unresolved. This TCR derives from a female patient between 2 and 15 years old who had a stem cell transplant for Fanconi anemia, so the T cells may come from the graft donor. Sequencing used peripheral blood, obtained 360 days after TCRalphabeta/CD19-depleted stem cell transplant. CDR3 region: CASSLGQAHEQYF. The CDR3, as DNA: TGCGCCAGCAGCTTGGGCCAGGCTCACGAGCAGTACTTC.